The 22 T cell receptor beta chains given below trace back to one sample, sequenced in a study of OX40 agonist ivuxolimab in advanced cancers. TCRdb keeps only in-frame clones here, not all; method: immunoSEQ multiplex PCR. The sample consists of around 15,000 clones, 75% to 85% of them appearing once. Material: CD4+ or CD8+ T cells sorted from blood, obtained in a trial of the OX40 agonist ivuxolimab. All receptors come from an adult with an advanced solid tumor such as melanoma, head and neck, liver or kidney cancer.

The CDR3 DNA follows: TGTGCCAGCTTTAGGTGGGGGCTGGGCACCGGGGAGCTGTTTTTT. Residues: CASFRWGLGTGELFF. The gene calls are TRBV5-6 and TRBJ2-2; maybe TRBD1 (6 bases). CDR3 size: 15 residues. The V gene's germline CDR1 is SGHDT and CDR2 YYEEEE. The V end was cut by 7 bases, the J end by 4 bases, with 17 bases between.

This clone was counted only a few times. This rearrangement joins TRBV6-5 to TRBJ1-2; TRBD1 agrees at 7 bases. The V gene's germline CDR1 is MNHEY and CDR2 SVGAGI. With 5 bases clipped from V and 4 bases from J, the junction kept 4 bases outside the gene matches. CDR3 length equals 13 residues. CDR3 amino acids: CASSTGQFYGYTF. DNA for the CDR3: TGTGCCAGCAGTACGGGACAGTTCTATGGCTACACCTTC.

The chain couples TRBV11-2 to TRBJ2-1, with TRBD2 matching over 9 bases. The CDR3 contains 14 residues. The V gene's germline CDR1 is SGHAT and CDR2 FQNNGV. Trimming took 4 bases from V and 9 from J; bases not matched to a gene: 7. As DNA, the CDR3 is TGTGCCAGCAGCTCTCTGGGGACTAGCAGTGAGCAGTTCTTC. Translated: CASSSLGTSSEQFF.

Regarding this clone: Germline is not matched at one junction end, which may reflect a read error. The CDR3 sequence: CANSQDYNQPQHF. CDR3 in DNA: TGCGCCAACAGCCAAGATTACAATCAGCCCCAGCATTTT. This sequence joins TRBV4-3 and TRBJ1-5, with unresolved D. Germline CDR1 reads LGHNA; CDR2 reads YSLEER. The CDR3 is 13 amino acids.

The genes are TRBV6-5 and TRBJ2-3, with D tentatively TRBD1 or TRBD2 (6 bases each). This CDR3 is 15 amino acids long. Germline CDR1 reads MNHEY; CDR2 reads SVGAGI. The V and J ends lost 6 bases and 6 bases respectively, with 19 bases between them. The CDR3 DNA is TGTGCCAGCAGCCCCGGAGGGGGTGGGTACGATACGCAGTATTTT. Amino acids: CASSPGGGGYDTQYF.

This chain joins TRBV2 and TRBJ2-3; 10 bases fit TRBD2. V lost 4 bases to trimming and J lost 2 bases; unmatched junction nucleotides: 6. The germline V gene has CDR1 SNHLY and CDR2 FYNNEI. This CDR3 is 16 amino acids long. The CDR3 DNA is TGTGCCAGCAGTGTAGCGGGGGGCCAAATCACAGATACGCAGTATTTT. It is translated as CASSVAGGQITDTQYF. The full variable domain, completed using reference TRBV2 and TRBJ2-3, is EPEVTQTPSHQVTQMGQEVILRCVPISNHLYFYWYRQILGQKVEFLVSFYNNEISEKSEIFDDQFSVERPDGSNFTLKIRSTKLEDSAMYFCASSVAGGQITDTQYFGPGTRLTVL.

The V call is TRBV7-8, the J call TRBJ2-5; perhaps TRBD1 as D (6 bases). CDR3 size: 13 residues. CDR1 and CDR2 from the germline V gene are SGHVS and FQNEAQ. Trimming removed 5 bases from V and 4 bases from J, with 11 bases in between. For the CDR3, the DNA is TGTGCCAGCAGCCAGGGGTCACCAGAGACCCAGTACTTC. Its protein is CASSQGSPETQYF.

V is TRBV7-9 and J is TRBJ1-4, with 8 nucleotides matching TRBD1. The trim removed 5 bases at V and 8 bases at J, leaving 4 bases unmatched. Germline lookup yields CDR1 SEHNR and CDR2 FQNEAQ (reference sequence). The CDR3 sequence is 13 residues long. The CDR3, as DNA: TGTGCCAGCAGCGCAGGGGGCGAGGAAAAACTGTTTTTT. It codes for CASSAGGEEKLFF.

The rearrangement links TRBV27 to TRBJ1-4, with D possibly matching TRBD1 (5 bases). CDR3 size: 13 residues. Trimming shortened V by 6 bases and J by 12 bases, and 17 bases separated the two germline ends. Germline CDR1 is MNHEY and CDR2 is SMNVEV (reference sequence). The CDR3 DNA sequence: TGTGCCAGCAGCATAAAACATCGGGACGAACTGTTTTTT. Translated: CASSIKHRDELFF.

The chain recombines TRBV19 with TRBJ2-3; 12 bases match TRBD2. The ends lost 2 bases at V and 1 base at J; junction bases unmatched: 4. The CDR3 extends over 17 amino acids. Germline V lookup: CDR1 LNHDA, CDR2 SQIVND (reference sequence). The CDR3 loop is CASSIPRLAGGTDTQYF. DNA for the CDR3: TGTGCCAGTAGTATACCCCGACTAGCGGGGGGCACAGATACGCAGTATTTT.

The chain combines TRBV4-1 with TRBJ2-3; 12 nucleotides agree with TRBD1. This CDR3 contains 17 residues. V lost 0 bases, J lost 5 bases, and 6 bases stayed unmatched. In germline, CDR1 is MGHRA, CDR2 YSYEKL. CDR3 protein: CASSQDQWDRGQDTQYF. CDR3 DNA: TGCGCCAGCAGCCAAGATCAGTGGGACAGGGGGCAAGATACGCAGTATTTT.

This clone was counted a few times. The chain couples TRBV27 to TRBJ2-1; perhaps TRBD2 as D (7 bases). Germline V gives CDR1 MNHEY, CDR2 SMNVEV (reference sequence). There are 20 residues in the CDR3. The germline V and J ends were trimmed by 1 base and 0 bases, with 22 bases remaining between them. The CDR3 is CASSLLGGGLSSSSYNEQFF. In DNA, the CDR3 is TGTGCCAGCAGTTTATTGGGCGGGGGCCTTTCTTCGAGCTCCTACAATGAGCAGTTCTTC.

The V gene is TRBV10-3, the J gene TRBJ2-3, with D hard to call. V was trimmed by 3 bases and J by 0 bases, leaving 13 bases between them. The CDR3 extends over 16 amino acids. Germline V CDR1 and CDR2: ENHRY, SYGVKD. This CDR3 reads CAISEPDHTSTDTQYF. Here the CDR3 DNA reads TGTGCCATCAGTGAACCGGACCACACAAGCACAGATACGCAGTATTTT.

This rearrangement joins TRBV2 to TRBJ2-7; maybe TRBD2 (5 bases). The germline CDR1 and CDR2 sequences are SNHLY and FYNNEI. The CDR3 consists of 11 residues. Trimming pared 6 bases from V and 3 bases from J, leaving 6 bases between. The CDR3 here is CASSAGYEQYF. CDR3 in DNA: TGTGCCAGCAGCGCGGGCTACGAGCAGTACTTC.

CDR3 in DNA: TGTGCCAGCAGCCACGACGGAGCTTTCTTT. This sequence encodes CASSHDGAFF. This sequence joins TRBV7-3 and TRBJ1-1; unclear D gene. The CDR3 runs 10 residues. Trimming shortened V by 5 bases and J by 10 bases, and 8 bases separated the two germline ends. CDR1 SGHTA and CDR2 FQGTGA come from the germline V gene.

The CDR3 region is CASSRSGGSYNEQFF. For the CDR3, the DNA is TGTGCCAGCAGTCGTAGCGGGGGTTCCTACAATGAGCAGTTCTTC. The chain uses TRBV6-5 and TRBJ2-1; 9 bases match TRBD2. V dropped 5 bases and J dropped 1; count of bases not matched to a gene: 3. The CDR3 is 15 residues long. Germline loops: CDR1 MNHEY, CDR2 SVGAGI.

The chain recombines TRBV27 with TRBJ1-2; D might be TRBD1 (5 bases). The germline V and J ends were trimmed by 3 bases and 4 bases, with 12 bases remaining between them. CDR1 and CDR2 from the germline V gene are MNHEY and SMNVEV (reference sequence). This CDR3 contains 14 residues. CDR3: CASSFTGTPYGYTF. CDR3 DNA: TGTGCCAGCAGTTTCACCGGGACCCCCTATGGCTACACCTTC.

The V and J genes are TRBV7-9 and TRBJ2-5; no firm D call. The germline V and J ends were trimmed by 1 base and 2 bases, with 5 bases remaining between them. This CDR3 comprises 13 residues. The V gene's germline CDR1 is SEHNR and CDR2 FQNEAQ (reference sequence). CDR3 coding DNA: TGTGCCAGCAGCTTAGTGGTACAAGAGACCCAGTACTTC. Protein sequence: CASSLVVQETQYF.

J is TRBJ1-4 and V is TRBV5-5, with 7 bases aligning to TRBD1. CDR1 and CDR2 from the germline V gene are SGHKS and YYEKEE (reference sequence). With V trimmed by 1 base and J by 4 bases, 13 bases remained unmatched. CDR3 length: 18 amino acids. DNA of the CDR3: TGTGCCAGCAGCTTGAGAGGGGGCACTGGATCCTATAATGAAAAACTGTTTTTT. Protein product: CASSLRGGTGSYNEKLFF.

The rearrangement links TRBV4-3 to TRBJ2-1; either TRBD1 or TRBD2 may fit D (5 bases each). V shed 5 bases and J shed 9 bases, with 11 bases lying between them. CDR3 length: 12 amino acids. Germline CDR1 reads LGHNA; CDR2 reads YSLEER. The CDR3 bases are TGCGCCAGCAGCAGGGGAGATAGTGAGCAGTTCTTC. It yields the protein CASSRGDSEQFF.

The chain is built from TRBV27 and TRBJ2-7; TRBD2 aligns across 10 bases. Germline values: CDR1 MNHEY, CDR2 SMNVEV (reference sequence). The CDR3 sequence is 14 residues long. With 6 bases clipped from V and 5 bases from J, the junction kept 7 bases outside the gene matches. This CDR3 reads CASSLAGVRDEQYF. In DNA, the CDR3 is TGTGCCAGCAGCCTAGCGGGGGTGCGGGACGAGCAGTACTTC.

This clone has just a few counts. The chain uses TRBV4-1 and TRBJ2-7, with 7 bases lining up with TRBD1. The CDR3 consists of 14 residues. With 4 bases clipped from V and 2 bases from J, the junction kept 5 bases outside the gene matches. Germline CDR1 and CDR2: MGHRA and YSYEKL. As DNA, the CDR3 is TGCGCCAGCAGCCGGACAGGAACGGCCTACGAGCAGTACTTC. Translated, it gives CASSRTGTAYEQYF.